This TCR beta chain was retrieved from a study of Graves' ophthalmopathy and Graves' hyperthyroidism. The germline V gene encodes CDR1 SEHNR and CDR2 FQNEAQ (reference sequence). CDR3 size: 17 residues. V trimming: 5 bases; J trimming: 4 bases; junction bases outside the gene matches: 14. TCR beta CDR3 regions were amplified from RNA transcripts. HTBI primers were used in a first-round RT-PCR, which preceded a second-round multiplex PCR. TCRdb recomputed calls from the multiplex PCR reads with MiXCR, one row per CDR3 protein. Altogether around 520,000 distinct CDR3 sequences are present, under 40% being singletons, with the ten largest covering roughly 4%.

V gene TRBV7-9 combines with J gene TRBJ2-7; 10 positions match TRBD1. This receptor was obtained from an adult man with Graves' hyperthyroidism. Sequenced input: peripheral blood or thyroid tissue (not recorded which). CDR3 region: CASSPRGGTGVEYEQYF. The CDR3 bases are TGTGCCAGCAGCCCTCGAGGGGGGACAGGGGTAGAGTACGAGCAGTACTTC.